The 4 T cell receptor beta chains presented below share a single source sample, sequenced in a study of T-cell memory formation after mild COVID-19. TCRdb passed the 5' RACE reads through MiXCR, listing each CDR3 protein once. The table shows 400,000 to 500,000 distinct CDR3 sequences, with around 19% occurring only once. Sequencing was carried out using PBMCs or a T cell subset sorted from them (not recorded which). These receptors were taken from an adult woman who had mild COVID-19 (a few samples of this study predate the infection). Cell type and time point are not known.

This clonotype turned up a few times. The rearrangement joins TRBV9 to TRBJ2-5; either TRBD1 or TRBD2 may fit D (6 bases each). Germline V lookup: CDR1 SGDLS, CDR2 YYNGEE. The CDR3 has 18 amino acids. V was trimmed by 0 bases and J by 0 bases, leaving 18 bases between them. The CDR3 bases are TGTGCCAGCAGCGTAGGCACCGCCCGGGGGCGAAACCAAGAGACCCAGTACTTC. Encoded protein: CASSVGTARGRNQETQYF.

This clonotype showed up just a few times. V usage is TRBV20-1 and J usage is TRBJ2-7; D uncertain. The CDR3 sequence is 13 residues long. Germline assignment: CDR1 DFQATT and CDR2 SNEGSKA (reference sequence). Deletions cut 5 bases from V and 1 base from J, with 12 bases between. The CDR3 sequence: CSALDGSSYEQYF. The CDR3, as DNA: TGCAGTGCTCTTGATGGTAGTTCCTACGAGCAGTACTTC.

The V call is TRBV7-9, the J call TRBJ2-7, with 8 nucleotides matching TRBD2. The CDR3 length is 16 residues. V dropped 5 bases and J dropped 2; count of bases not matched to a gene: 11. Germline CDR1 and CDR2: SEHNR and FQNEAQ (reference sequence). This chain's CDR3 is CASSPPGGLPTYEQYF. In nucleotides, the CDR3 is TGTGCCAGCAGCCCACCGGGAGGGTTACCGACCTACGAGCAGTACTTC.

The rearrangement links TRBV27 to TRBJ1-6; D unresolved. The germline V gene has CDR1 MNHEY and CDR2 SMNVEV (reference sequence). V gave up 3 bases and J gave up 9 bases, with 12 bases separating them. This CDR3 spans 14 amino acids. The CDR3 region is CASSFDKAPSPLHF. In nucleotides, the CDR3 is TGTGCCAGCAGTTTTGACAAAGCCCCTTCACCCCTCCACTTT.